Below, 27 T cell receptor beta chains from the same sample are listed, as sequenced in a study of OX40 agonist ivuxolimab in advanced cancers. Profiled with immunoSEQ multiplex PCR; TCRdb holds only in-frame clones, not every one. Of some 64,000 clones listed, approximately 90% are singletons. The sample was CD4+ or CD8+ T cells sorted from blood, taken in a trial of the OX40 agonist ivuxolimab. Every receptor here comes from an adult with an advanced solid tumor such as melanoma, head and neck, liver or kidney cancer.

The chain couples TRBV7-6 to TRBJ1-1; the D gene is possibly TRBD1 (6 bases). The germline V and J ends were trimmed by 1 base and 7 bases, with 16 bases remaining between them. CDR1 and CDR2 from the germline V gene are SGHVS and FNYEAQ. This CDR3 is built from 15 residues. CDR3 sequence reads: CASSLGGAGAGEAFF. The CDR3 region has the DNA TGTGCCAGCAGCTTAGGGGGGGCAGGGGCCGGTGAAGCTTTCTTT.

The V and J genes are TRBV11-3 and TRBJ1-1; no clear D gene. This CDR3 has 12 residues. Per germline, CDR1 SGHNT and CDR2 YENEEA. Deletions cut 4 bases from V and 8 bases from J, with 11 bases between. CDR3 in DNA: TGTGCCAGCAGCTCCCGAGAAGGGGAAGCTTTCTTT. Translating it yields CASSSREGEAFF.

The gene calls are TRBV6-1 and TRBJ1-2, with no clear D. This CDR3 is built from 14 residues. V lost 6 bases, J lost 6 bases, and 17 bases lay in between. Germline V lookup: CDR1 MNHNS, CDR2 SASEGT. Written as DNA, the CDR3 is TGTGCCAGCAGCCCCTTAGGTTGGAATGATGGCTACACCTTC. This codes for CASSPLGWNDGYTF.

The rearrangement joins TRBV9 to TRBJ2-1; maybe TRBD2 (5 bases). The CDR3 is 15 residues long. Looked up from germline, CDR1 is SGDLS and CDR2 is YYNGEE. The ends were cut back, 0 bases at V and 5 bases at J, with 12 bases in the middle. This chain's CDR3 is CASSVVAGPNNEQFF. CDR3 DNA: TGTGCCAGCAGCGTAGTTGCGGGCCCCAACAATGAGCAGTTCTTC.

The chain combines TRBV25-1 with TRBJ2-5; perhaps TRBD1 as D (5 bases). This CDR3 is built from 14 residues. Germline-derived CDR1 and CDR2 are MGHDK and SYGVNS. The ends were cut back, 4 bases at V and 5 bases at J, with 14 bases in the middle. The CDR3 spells CASSVARAAETQYF. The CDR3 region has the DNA TGTGCCAGCAGTGTGGCCAGGGCGGCGGAGACCCAGTACTTC.

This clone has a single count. In nucleotides, the CDR3 is TGTGCCAGTAGTTTTCGGGAAAACTATGGCTACACCTTC. It translates to CASSFRENYGYTF. V and J are TRBV19 and TRBJ1-2; the D is unclear. The germline V and J ends were trimmed by 5 bases and 2 bases, with 9 bases remaining between them. Germline V gene data show CDR1 as LNHDA and CDR2 as SQIVND (reference sequence). The CDR3 is 13 residues long.

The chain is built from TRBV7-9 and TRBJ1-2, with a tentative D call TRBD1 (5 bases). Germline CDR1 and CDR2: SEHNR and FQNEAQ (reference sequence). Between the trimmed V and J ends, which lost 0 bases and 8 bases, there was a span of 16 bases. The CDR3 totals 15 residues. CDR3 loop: CASSLAGTPGGGYTF. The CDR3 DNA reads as TGTGCCAGCAGCTTAGCCGGGACTCCGGGGGGAGGCTACACCTTC.

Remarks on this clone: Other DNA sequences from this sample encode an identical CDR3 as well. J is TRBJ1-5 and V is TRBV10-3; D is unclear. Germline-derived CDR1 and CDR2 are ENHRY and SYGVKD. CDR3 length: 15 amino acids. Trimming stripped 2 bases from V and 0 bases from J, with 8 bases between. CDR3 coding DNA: TGTGCCATCAGTGAGGGGCAGTCTAGCAATCAGCCCCAGCATTTT. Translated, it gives CAISEGQSSNQPQHF.

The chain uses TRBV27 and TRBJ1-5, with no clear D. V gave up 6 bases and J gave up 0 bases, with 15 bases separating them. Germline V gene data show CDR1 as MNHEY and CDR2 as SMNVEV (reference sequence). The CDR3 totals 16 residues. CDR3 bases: TGTGCCAGCAGCCTCTTTTTCCTAAATAGCAATCAGCCCCAGCATTTT. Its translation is CASSLFFLNSNQPQHF.

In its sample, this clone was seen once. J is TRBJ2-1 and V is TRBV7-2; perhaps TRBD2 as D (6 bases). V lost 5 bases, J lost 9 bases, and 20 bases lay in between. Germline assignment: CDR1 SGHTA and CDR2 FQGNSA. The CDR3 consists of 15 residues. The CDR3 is CASSPALNGGGEQFF. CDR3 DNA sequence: TGTGCCAGCAGCCCAGCTCTCAACGGGGGAGGTGAGCAGTTCTTC. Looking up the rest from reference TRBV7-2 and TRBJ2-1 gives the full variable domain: GAGVSQSPSNKVTEKGKDVELRCDPISGHTALYWYRQSLGQGLEFLIYFQGNSAPDKSGLPSDRFSAERTGGSVSTLTIQRTQQEDSAVYLCASSPALNGGGEQFFGPGTRLTVL.

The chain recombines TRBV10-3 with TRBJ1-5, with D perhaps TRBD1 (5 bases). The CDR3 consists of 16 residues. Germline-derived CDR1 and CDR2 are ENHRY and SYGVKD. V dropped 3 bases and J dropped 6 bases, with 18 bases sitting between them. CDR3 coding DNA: TGTGCCATCAGTGATCCTCGGGAGGGGCTGGGTCAGCCCCAGCATTTT. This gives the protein CAISDPREGLGQPQHF.

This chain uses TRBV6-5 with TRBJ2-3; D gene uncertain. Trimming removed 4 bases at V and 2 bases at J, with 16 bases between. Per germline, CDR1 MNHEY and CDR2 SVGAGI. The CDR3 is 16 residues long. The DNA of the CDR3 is TGTGCCAGCAGTTCCCGGGCGCCTACCATCACAGATACGCAGTATTTT. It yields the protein CASSSRAPTITDTQYF.

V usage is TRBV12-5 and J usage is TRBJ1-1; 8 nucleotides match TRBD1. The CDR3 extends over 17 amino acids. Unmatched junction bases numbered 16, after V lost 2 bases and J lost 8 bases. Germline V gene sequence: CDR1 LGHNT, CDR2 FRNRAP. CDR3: CASGLSRGLSSGDEAFF. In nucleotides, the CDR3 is TGTGCTAGTGGTTTGTCCAGGGGGCTTTCTTCGGGGGACGAAGCTTTCTTT. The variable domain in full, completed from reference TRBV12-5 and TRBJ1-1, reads DARVTQTPRHKVTEMGQEVTMRCQPILGHNTVFWYRQTMMQGLELLAYFRNRAPLDDSGMPKDRFSAEMPDATLATLKIQPSEPRDSAVYFCASGLSRGLSSGDEAFFGQGTRLTVV.

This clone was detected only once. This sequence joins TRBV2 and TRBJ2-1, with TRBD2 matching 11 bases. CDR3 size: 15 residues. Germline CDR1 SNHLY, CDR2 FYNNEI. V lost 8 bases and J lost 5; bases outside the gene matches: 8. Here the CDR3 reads CASVRLAGGNNEQFF. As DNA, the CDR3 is TGTGCCAGCGTTCGGCTAGCGGGGGGTAACAATGAGCAGTTCTTC. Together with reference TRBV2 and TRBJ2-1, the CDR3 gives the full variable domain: EPEVTQTPSHQVTQMGQEVILRCVPISNHLYFYWYRQILGQKVEFLVSFYNNEISEKSEIFDDQFSVERPDGSNFTLKIRSTKLEDSAMYFCASVRLAGGNNEQFFGPGTRLTVL.

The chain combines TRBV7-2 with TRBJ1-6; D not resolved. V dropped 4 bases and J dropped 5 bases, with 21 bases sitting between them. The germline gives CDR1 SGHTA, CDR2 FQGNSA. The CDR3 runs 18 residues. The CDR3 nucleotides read TGTGCCAGCAGCTCCGCCTCTAGAAGGAGGGCCGATAATTCACCCCTCCACTTT. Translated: CASSSASRRRADNSPLHF.

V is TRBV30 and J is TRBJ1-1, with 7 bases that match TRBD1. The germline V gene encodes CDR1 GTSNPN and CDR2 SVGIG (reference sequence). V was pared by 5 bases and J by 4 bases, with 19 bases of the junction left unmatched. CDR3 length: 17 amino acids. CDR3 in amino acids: CAWSPRGHVLYSTEAFF. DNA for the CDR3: TGTGCCTGGTCCCCGAGGGGGCATGTTCTTTATAGCACTGAAGCTTTCTTT.

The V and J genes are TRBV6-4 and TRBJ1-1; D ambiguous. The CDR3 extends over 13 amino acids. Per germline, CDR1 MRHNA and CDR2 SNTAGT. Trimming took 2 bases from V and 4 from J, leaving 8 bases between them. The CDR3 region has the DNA TGTGCCAGCAGTGACGCCGGACCCACTGAAGCTTTCTTT. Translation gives CASSDAGPTEAFF.

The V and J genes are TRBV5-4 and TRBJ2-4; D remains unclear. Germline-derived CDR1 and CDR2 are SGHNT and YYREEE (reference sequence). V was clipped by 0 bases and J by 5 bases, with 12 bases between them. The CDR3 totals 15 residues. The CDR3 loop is CASSLDSSPQNIQYF. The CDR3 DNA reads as TGTGCCAGCAGCTTGGACTCCTCACCCCAAAACATTCAGTACTTC.

The CDR3 coding sequence is TGTGCCAGCAGCTTAGCGACGGCCAGGGTAAACTATGGCTACACCTTC. Encoded protein: CASSLATARVNYGYTF. The V call is TRBV7-8, the J call TRBJ1-2, with a tentative D call TRBD1 (5 bases). Germline V gene sequence: CDR1 SGHVS, CDR2 FQNEAQ. The V end was cut by 0 bases, the J end by 2 bases, with 13 bases between. This CDR3 contains 16 residues.

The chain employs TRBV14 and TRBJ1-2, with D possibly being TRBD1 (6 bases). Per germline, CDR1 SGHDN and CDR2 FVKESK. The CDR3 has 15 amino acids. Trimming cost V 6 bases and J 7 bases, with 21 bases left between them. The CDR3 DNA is TGTGCCAGCAGTAGCCTCCGGGGGGCGCGTGGTGGCTACACCTTC. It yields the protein CASSSLRGARGGYTF. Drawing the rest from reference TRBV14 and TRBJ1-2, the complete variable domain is EAGVTQFPSHSVIEKGQTVTLRCDPISGHDNLYWYRRVMGKEIKFLLHFVKESKQDESGMPNNRFLAERTGGTYSTLKVQPAELEDSGVYFCASSSLRGARGGYTFGSGTRLTVV.

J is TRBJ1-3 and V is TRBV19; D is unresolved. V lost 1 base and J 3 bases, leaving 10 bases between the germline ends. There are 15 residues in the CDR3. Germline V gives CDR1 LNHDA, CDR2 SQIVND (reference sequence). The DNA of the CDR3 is TGTGCCAGTAGTATAGGGTCAGCCGGTGGAAACACCATATATTTT. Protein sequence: CASSIGSAGGNTIYF.

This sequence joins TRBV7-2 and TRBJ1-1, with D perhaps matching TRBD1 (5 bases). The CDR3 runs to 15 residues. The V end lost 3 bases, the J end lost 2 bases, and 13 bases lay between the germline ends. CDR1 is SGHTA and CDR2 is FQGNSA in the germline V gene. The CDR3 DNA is TGTGCCAGCAGCTTCTCGACGGGGGGAAACACTGAAGCTTTCTTT. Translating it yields CASSFSTGGNTEAFF.

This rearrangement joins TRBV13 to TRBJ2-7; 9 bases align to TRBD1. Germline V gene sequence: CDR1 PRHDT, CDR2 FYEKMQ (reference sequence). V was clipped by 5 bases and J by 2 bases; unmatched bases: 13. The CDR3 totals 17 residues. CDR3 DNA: TGTGCCAGCAGCCCGCGGACAGGGGAATTAGGTACCTACGAGCAGTACTTC. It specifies CASSPRTGELGTYEQYF.

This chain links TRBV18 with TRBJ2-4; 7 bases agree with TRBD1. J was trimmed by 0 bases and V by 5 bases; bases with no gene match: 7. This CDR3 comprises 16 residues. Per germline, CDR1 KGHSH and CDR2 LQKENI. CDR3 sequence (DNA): TGTGCCAGCTCAGAAGCACAGGGGTTAGCCAAAAACATTCAGTACTTC. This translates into CASSEAQGLAKNIQYF. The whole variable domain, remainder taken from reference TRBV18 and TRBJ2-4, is NAGVMQNPRHLVRRRGQEARLRCSPMKGHSHVYWYRQLPEEGLKFMVYLQKENIIDESGMPKERFSAEFPKEGPSILRIQQVVRGDSAAYFCASSEAQGLAKNIQYFGAGTRLSVL.

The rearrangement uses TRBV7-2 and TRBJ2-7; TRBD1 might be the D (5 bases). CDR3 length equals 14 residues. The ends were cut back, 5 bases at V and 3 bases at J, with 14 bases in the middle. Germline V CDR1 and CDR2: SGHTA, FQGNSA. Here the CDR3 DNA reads TGTGCCAGCAGCCGAGAAGGGGCGGTCTACGAGCAGTACTTC. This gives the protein CASSREGAVYEQYF.

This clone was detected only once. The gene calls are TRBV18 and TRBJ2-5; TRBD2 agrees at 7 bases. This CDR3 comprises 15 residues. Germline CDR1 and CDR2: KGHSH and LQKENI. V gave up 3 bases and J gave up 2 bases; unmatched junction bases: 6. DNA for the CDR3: TGTGCCAGCTCACCCGTGACTAGCCCTCAAGAGACCCAGTACTTC. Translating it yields CASSPVTSPQETQYF. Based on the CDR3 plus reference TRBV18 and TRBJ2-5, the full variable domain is NAGVMQNPRHLVRRRGQEARLRCSPMKGHSHVYWYRQLPEEGLKFMVYLQKENIIDESGMPKERFSAEFPKEGPSILRIQQVVRGDSAAYFCASSPVTSPQETQYFGPGTRLLVL.

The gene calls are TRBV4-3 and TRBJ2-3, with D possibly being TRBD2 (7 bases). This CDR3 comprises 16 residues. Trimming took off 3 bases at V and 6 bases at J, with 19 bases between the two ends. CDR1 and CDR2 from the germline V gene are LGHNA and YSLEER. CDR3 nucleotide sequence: TGCGCCAGCAGCCATTTGGCGGGGGCCCGGGGGGATACGCAGTATTTT. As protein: CASSHLAGARGDTQYF.